The entry below describes one TCR beta chain. Its specificity is not known. The data belong to a study of graft-versus-host responses after intestinal transplantation. General study points: After transplant, early declines in HvG clones were associated with peak levels of circulating GvH clones.

The CDR3 consists of 15 residues. V lost 2 bases, J lost 3 bases, and 5 bases stayed unmatched. Germline values: CDR1 SGHDN, CDR2 FVKESK. The data were produced by immunoSEQ multiplex PCR, yet TCRdb's version contains in-frame clones alone and is incomplete. The sample contains 80,000 to 100,000 clones, approximately 90% of which appear only once. The TCR comes from a human donor who received an intestinal transplant. This rearrangement joins TRBV14 to TRBJ1-2; TRBD1 agrees at 8 bases. The material sequenced was unstimulated CD4+ T cells sorted from spleen or lymph node cells, taken before intestinal transplant. The CDR3 spells CASSQSGQGDYGYTF. CDR3 DNA sequence: TGTGCCAGCAGCCAAAGTGGACAGGGTGACTATGGCTACACCTTC.